The source of this T cell receptor beta chain is a study of read filtering for tumor transcriptome and immune sequencing. This library used 300 to 450 ng RNA and molecular barcoded adaptors spanning alpha/delta and beta/gamma chains. TCRdb re-derived calls from the reads in MiXCR, one entry per CDR3 protein. The sample shows fewer than 30,000 distinct CDR3 sequences, approximately 15% of them seen only once. This CDR3 region has 11 residues. Deletions cut 7 bases from V and 6 bases from J, with 7 bases between. The germline V gene has CDR1 SNHLY and CDR2 FYNNEI. In its sample, this clonotype was seen many times.

The V call is TRBV2, the J call TRBJ2-1; no clear D. Material: a population of CD138-negative cells sorted from bone marrow. This clonotype was obtained from a donor at least 40 years old with multiple myeloma. The CDR3 region has the DNA TGTGCCAGCATCTACGTCAATGAGCAGTTCTTC. It specifies CASIYVNEQFF. The whole variable domain, remainder taken from reference TRBV2 and TRBJ2-1, is EPEVTQTPSHQVTQMGQEVILRCVPISNHLYFYWYRQILGQKVEFLVSFYNNEISEKSEIFDDQFSVERPDGSNFTLKIRSTKLEDSAMYFCASIYVNEQFFGPGTRLTVL.